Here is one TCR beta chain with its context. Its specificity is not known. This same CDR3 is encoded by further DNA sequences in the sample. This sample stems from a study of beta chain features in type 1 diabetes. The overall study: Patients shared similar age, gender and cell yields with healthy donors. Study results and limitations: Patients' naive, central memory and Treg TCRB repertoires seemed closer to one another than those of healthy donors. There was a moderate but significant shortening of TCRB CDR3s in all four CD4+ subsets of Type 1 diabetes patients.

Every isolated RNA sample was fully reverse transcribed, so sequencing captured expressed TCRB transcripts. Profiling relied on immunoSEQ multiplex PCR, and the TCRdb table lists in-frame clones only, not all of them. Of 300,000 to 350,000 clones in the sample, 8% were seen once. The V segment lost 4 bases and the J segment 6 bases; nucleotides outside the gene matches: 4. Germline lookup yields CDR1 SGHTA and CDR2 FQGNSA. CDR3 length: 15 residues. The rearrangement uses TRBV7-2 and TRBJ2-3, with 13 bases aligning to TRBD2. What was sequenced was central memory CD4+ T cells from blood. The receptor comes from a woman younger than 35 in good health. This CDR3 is CASSSGLAGADTQYF. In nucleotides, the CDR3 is TGTGCCAGCAGCTCCGGACTAGCGGGAGCGGATACGCAGTATTTT.